This T cell receptor beta chain appears in the sequencing data of a study of control samples from healthy donors and cancer patients. This CDR3 is 17 amino acids long. After removal of 4 bases from V and 3 bases from J, the junction contained 9 bases not matched to a gene. The germline CDR1 and CDR2 sequences are MNHNS and SASEGT. Assay used: immunoSEQ multiplex PCR; TCRdb lists only in-frame clones, some missing. The sample carries 170,000 or so clones, 85% to 95% recorded once. This clone was seen just once. The sample taken for sequencing was blood. This TCR was recovered from a man aged 18 to 29 in good health. This sequence joins TRBV6-1 and TRBJ2-1; TRBD1 agrees at 10 bases. Here the CDR3 DNA reads TGTGCCAGCAGTGCAACTCCCCGGGACAGGGGCTACAATGAGCAGTTCTTC. This gives the protein CASSATPRDRGYNEQFF.